These T cell receptor beta chains were read from a single sample in a study of patients and donors after allogeneic stem cell transplantation. TCRdb fed the RT-PCR reads into MiXCR, producing one record per CDR3 protein. The table lists about 160,000 distinct CDR3 sequences, approximately 24% of them singletons. The source material was blood, either unsorted or a sorted T cell fraction (not recorded which). The receptors derive from a human donor who was either an allogeneic HSCT recipient or a stem cell or donor lymphocyte infusion donor (not recorded which). It is not recorded whose cells these are; they may come from a transplant donor. Each CDR3 is given with its conserved first and last residue.

j_gene	v_gene	CDR3aa
TRBJ2-3	TRBV11-1	CASSSRDASTDTQYF
TRBJ2-1	TRBV7-9	CASRRGNEQFF
TRBJ2-7	TRBV6-5	CASTLGSSSYEQYF
TRBJ1-6	TRBV27	CASSLSFWRAYNSPLHF
TRBJ1-5	TRBV7-9	CASSRGTGGQPQHF
TRBJ2-7	TRBV9	CASSVGQSYEQYF
TRBJ1-1	TRBV12-3/TRBV12-4	CASTLGGGIFSLEAFF
TRBJ1-2	TRBV12-3/TRBV12-4	CASSFFGYTF
TRBJ2-1	TRBV7-9	CASSPKPTSGRGNEQFF
TRBJ2-5	TRBV11-2	CASSRKTGGSHF
TRBJ2-7	TRBV9	CASSVDPLPGGYSYEQYF
TRBJ2-7	TRBV18	CASSPPGTHRYEQYF
TRBJ2-1	TRBV2	CASRRTGDNEQFF
TRBJ1-1	TRBV4-2	CASSQEQTGWNTEAFF
TRBJ2-1	TRBV4-3	CASSQGTGIYNERQFF
TRBJ2-1	TRBV6-1	CASIRGLPIMTEQFF
TRBJ1-1	TRBV20-1	CSASPTDPGFTEAFF
TRBJ2-2	TRBV29-1	CSITLAGGSGELFF
TRBJ2-1	TRBV5-6	CASSSTMPLYNEQFF
TRBJ2-1	TRBV12-3/TRBV12-4	CASTYEDNEQFF
TRBJ2-2	TRBV6-6	CASGQKRATGELFF
TRBJ1-1	TRBV6-5	CASSYSTVLNTEAFF
TRBJ1-3	TRBV12-3/TRBV12-4	CASSLGPPRDTIYF
TRBJ2-1	TRBV12-3/TRBV12-4	CASSFRGPGTGGEQFF
TRBJ1-1	TRBV12-3/TRBV12-4	CASSHTGVETEAFF
TRBJ2-3	TRBV27	CASKASGGDTQYF
TRBJ2-5	TRBV5-1	CASEQGASGQETQYF
TRBJ2-5	TRBV29-1	CSAVTLQETQYF
TRBJ2-1	TRBV7-9	CASSLSWTGTYNEQFF
TRBJ2-7	TRBV15	CATSARPGQGLISYEQYF
TRBJ1-5	TRBV2	CASRQEDQPQHF
TRBJ1-5	TRBV5-1	CASSLMGIDNQPQHF
TRBJ1-1	TRBV29-1	CSGGVLWDTEAFF
TRBJ2-1	TRBV10-3	CAISEPWGDEQFF
TRBJ2-7	TRBV3-1	CASSQFPGTNNEQYF
TRBJ2-5	TRBV15	CATKEQETQYF